The subject of this entry is one T cell receptor beta chain. Its antigen is not known. This sample was taken from a study of OX40 agonist ivuxolimab in advanced cancers. Germline CDR1 and CDR2: SGHTA and FQGNSA. CDR3 size: 14 residues. Between the trimmed V and J ends, which lost 8 bases and 3 bases, there was a span of 17 bases. Regarding the study as a whole: Researchers report that CD8+ T cells had, on average, more expanded clones than CD4+.

TCRdb keeps only in-frame clones here, not all; method: immunoSEQ multiplex PCR. The profile shows tens of thousands of clones, around 86% of them singletons. Material: CD4+ or CD8+ T cells sorted from blood, obtained in a trial of the OX40 agonist ivuxolimab. This rearrangement joins TRBV7-2 to TRBJ2-7; D assignment may be TRBD1 or TRBD2 (5 bases each). The TCR sequence derives from an adult with an advanced solid tumor such as melanoma, head and neck, liver or kidney cancer. Here the CDR3 DNA reads TGTGCCAGCCCCCTACGTGGGACGCTCTACGAGCAGTACTTC. The encoded protein is CASPLRGTLYEQYF.